This TCR beta chain originates from a study of cytomegalovirus exposure and HLA in healthy donors. CDR1 and CDR2 (germline): KGHSH, LQKENI. This CDR3 contains 16 residues. Trimming took off 0 bases at V and 0 bases at J, with 11 bases between the two ends. Notes on the study in general: Clonal expansion, a later analysis showed, was greater in HLA-associated TCR beta chains than in equally common others. Of the V segments, some could not be distinguished, including TRBV6-2 and TRBV6-3, and were excluded. Productive status was seen about 87% or about 30% of the time for most TCR beta V segments in an earlier analysis.

Of note for this clone: Its specificity is not known.

Primers: 60 Vbeta forward and 13 Jbeta reverse. Measured with immunoSEQ multiplex PCR; TCRdb has only the in-frame clones, and not every one. The data show 95,000 to 110,000 clones, around 82% seen once. The genes are TRBV18 and TRBJ1-2; no definite D call. The sequence derives from a woman aged 18-29 years in good health and CMV-seropositive. The sequenced sample was PBMCs. The CDR3 DNA sequence: TGTGCCAGCTCACCACCGTTTCAGGCGTCTAACTATGGCTACACCTTC. Protein product: CASSPPFQASNYGYTF. The full variable domain, its missing parts supplied by reference TRBV18 and TRBJ1-2, is NAGVMQNPRHLVRRRGQEARLRCSPMKGHSHVYWYRQLPEEGLKFMVYLQKENIIDESGMPKERFSAEFPKEGPSILRIQQVVRGDSAAYFCASSPPFQASNYGYTFGSGTRLTVV.